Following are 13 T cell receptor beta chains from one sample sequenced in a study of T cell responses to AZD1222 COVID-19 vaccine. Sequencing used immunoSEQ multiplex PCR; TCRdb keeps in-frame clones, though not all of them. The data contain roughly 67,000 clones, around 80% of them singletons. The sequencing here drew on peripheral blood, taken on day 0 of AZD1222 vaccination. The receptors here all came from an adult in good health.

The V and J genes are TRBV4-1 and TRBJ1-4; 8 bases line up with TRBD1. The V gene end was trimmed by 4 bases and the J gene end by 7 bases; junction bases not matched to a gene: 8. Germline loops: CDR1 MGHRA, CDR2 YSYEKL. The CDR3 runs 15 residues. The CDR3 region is CASSPFGQGSEKLFF. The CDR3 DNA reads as TGCGCCAGCAGCCCCTTCGGACAGGGTAGTGAAAAACTGTTTTTT.

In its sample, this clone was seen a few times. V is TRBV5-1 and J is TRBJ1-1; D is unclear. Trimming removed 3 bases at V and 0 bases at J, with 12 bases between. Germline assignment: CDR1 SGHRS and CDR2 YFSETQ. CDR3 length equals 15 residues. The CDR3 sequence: CASSSESAMNTEAFF. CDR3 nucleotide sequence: TGCGCCAGCAGCTCCGAGAGCGCTATGAACACTGAAGCTTTCTTT.

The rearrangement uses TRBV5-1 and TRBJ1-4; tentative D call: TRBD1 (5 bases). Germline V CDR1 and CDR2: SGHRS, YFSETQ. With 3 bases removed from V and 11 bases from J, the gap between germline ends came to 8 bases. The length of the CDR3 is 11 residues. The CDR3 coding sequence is TGCGCCAGCAGCTCAGGGCGGAAACTGTTTTTT. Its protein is CASSSGRKLFF. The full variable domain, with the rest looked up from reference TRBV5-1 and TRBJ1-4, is KAGVTQTPRYLIKTRGQQVTLSCSPISGHRSVSWYQQTPGQGLQFLFEYFSETQRNKGNFPGRFSGRQFSNSRSEMNVSTLELGDSALYLCASSSGRKLFFGSGTQLSVL.

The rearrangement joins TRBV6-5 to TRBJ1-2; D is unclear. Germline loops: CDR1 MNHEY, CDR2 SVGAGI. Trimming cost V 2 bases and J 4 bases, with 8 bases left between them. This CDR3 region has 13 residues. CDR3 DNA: TGTGCCAGCAGTTACAACAGTCCCTATGGCTACACCTTC. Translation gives CASSYNSPYGYTF.

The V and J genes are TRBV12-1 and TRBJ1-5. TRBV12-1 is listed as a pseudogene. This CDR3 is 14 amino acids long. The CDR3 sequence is CASSFDWEGQPQHF. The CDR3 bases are TGTGCCAGCAGCTTTGACTGGGAAGGTCAGCCCCAGCATTTT.

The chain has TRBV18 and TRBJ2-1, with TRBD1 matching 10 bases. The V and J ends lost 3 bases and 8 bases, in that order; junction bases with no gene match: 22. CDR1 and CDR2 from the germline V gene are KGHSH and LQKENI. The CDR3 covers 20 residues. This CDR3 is CASSPIPGQGLGLKMDEQFF. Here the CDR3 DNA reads TGTGCCAGCTCACCGATCCCGGGACAGGGGTTGGGCCTAAAGATGGATGAGCAGTTCTTC.

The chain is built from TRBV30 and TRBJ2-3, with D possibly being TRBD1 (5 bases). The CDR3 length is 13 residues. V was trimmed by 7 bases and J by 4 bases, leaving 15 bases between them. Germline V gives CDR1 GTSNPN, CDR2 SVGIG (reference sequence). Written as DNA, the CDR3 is TGTGCCTCCAGGGTGGTTGGCGCAGATACGCAGTATTTT. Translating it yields CASRVVGADTQYF.

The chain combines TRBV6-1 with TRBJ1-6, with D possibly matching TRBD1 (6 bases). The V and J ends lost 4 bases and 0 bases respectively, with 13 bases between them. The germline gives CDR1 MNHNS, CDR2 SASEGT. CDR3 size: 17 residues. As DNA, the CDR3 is TGTGCCAGCAGTGGAAGACAGGTTGGCTCCTATAATTCACCCCTCCACTTT. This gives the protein CASSGRQVGSYNSPLHF.

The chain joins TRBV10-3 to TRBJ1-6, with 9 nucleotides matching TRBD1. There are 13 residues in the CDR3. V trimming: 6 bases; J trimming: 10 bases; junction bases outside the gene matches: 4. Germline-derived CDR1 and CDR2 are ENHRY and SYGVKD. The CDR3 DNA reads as TGTGCCATCAGGGGACAGGGTGAATCACCCCTCCACTTT. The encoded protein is CAIRGQGESPLHF.

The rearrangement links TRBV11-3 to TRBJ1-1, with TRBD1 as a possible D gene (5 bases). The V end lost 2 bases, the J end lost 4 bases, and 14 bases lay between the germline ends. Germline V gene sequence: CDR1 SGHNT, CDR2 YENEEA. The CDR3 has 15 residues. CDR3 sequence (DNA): TGTGCCAGCAGCTTAACAATTTGGGGGAGCACTGAAGCTTTCTTT. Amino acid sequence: CASSLTIWGSTEAFF. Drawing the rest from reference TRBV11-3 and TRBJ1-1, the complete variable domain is EAGVVQSPRYKIIEKKQPVAFWCNPISGHNTLYWYLQNLGQGPELLIRYENEEAVDDSQLPKDRFSAERLKGVDSTLKIQPAELGDSAVYLCASSLTIWGSTEAFFGQGTRLTVV.

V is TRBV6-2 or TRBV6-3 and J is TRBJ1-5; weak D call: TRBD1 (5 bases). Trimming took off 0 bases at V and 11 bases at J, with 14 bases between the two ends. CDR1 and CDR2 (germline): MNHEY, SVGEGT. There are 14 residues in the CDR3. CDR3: CASSYSRGHQTQHF. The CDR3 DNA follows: TGTGCCAGCAGTTACTCGAGGGGCCACCAGACCCAGCATTTT.

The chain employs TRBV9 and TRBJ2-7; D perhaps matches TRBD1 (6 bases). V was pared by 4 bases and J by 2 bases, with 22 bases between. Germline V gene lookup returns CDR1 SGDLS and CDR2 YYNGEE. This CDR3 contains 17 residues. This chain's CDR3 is CASSTSASSGGAYEQYF. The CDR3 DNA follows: TGTGCCAGCAGCACGTCTGCCTCCAGTGGGGGCGCCTACGAGCAGTACTTC.

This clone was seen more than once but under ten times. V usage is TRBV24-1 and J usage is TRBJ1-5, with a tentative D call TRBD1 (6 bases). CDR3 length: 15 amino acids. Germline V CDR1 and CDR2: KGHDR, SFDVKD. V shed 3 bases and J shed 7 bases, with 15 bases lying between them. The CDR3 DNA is TGTGCCACCAGTGATCCCAGGGGATCCGGGCAGCCCCAGCATTTT. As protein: CATSDPRGSGQPQHF.